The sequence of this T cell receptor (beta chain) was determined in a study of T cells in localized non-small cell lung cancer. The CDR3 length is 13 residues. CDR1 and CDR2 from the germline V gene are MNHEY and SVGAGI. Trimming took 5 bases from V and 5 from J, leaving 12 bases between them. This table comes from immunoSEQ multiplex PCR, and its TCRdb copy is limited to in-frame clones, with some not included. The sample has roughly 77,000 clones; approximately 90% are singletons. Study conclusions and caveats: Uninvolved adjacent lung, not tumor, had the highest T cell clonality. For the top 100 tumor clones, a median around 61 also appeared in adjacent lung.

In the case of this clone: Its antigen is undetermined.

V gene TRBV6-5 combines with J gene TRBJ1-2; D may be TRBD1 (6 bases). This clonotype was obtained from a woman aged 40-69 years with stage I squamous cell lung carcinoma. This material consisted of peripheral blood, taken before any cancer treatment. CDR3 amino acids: CASSTGRQYGYTF. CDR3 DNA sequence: TGTGCCAGCAGTACAGGGAGACAGTATGGCTACACCTTC.